These 2 T cell receptor beta chains were sequenced from one sample in a study of T cell responses to AZD1222 COVID-19 vaccine. TCRdb keeps only in-frame clones here, not all; method: immunoSEQ multiplex PCR. The sample has about 59,000 clones, roughly 89% seen once. Specimen: peripheral blood, collected 28 days after the second AZD1222 dose. The receptors stem from an adult who received the AZD1222 COVID-19 vaccine.

This clone appeared once. V usage is TRBV19 and J usage is TRBJ1-2; tentative D call: TRBD1 (6 bases). The CDR3 sequence is 13 residues long. Germline CDR1 LNHDA, CDR2 SQIVND (reference sequence). Trimming cost V 6 bases and J 8 bases, with 16 bases left between them. DNA of the CDR3: TGTGCCAGTAGCACAACCTACAGGGACGGCTACACCTTC. Protein product: CASSTTYRDGYTF.

This CDR3 is CASSGVAGVEDTQYF. CDR3 coding DNA: TGTGCCAGCAGCGGAGTAGCGGGAGTGGAAGATACGCAGTATTTT. V usage is TRBV21-1 and J usage is TRBJ2-3; the table assigns TRBD2, which was not confirmed against the DNA. TRBV21-1 is a recognized pseudogene. The CDR3 has 15 amino acids.